Presented here are 7 T cell receptor beta chains from one specimen sequenced in a study of blood T cell repertoires in COVID-19 (dated by TCRdb to the early 2020s). Library generation was performed with the immunoSEQ multiplex PCR assay. Here the immuneACCESS table is served through TCRdb, limited to in-frame sequences with V and J called. Missing clones are a known gap in these copies; in checked studies unresolved V genes cover under half, and the rest lacks a known reason. Here the sample has approximately 400,000 clones; about 80% occur a single time. Jointly, the top ten make up about 1.2% of the sample. Sequencing was done on a sample of peripheral blood. These receptors all stem from a human donor with acute or convalescent COVID-19. The donor label of this sample is uncertain.

The rearrangement uses TRBV18 and TRBJ1-2; D unresolved. From germline, CDR1 is KGHSH and CDR2 LQKENI. The V end was cut by 3 bases, the J end by 4 bases, with 15 bases between. The CDR3 has 15 residues. The CDR3 DNA reads as TGTGCCAGCTCACCGATCTGGTTGGAGGGCTATGGCTACACCTTC. Encoded protein: CASSPIWLEGYGYTF.

The chain links TRBV9 to TRBJ2-5, with 12 bases identical to TRBD2. V lost 0 bases to trimming and J lost 5 bases; unmatched junction nucleotides: 5. This CDR3 has 16 amino acids. Germline loops: CDR1 SGDLS, CDR2 YYNGEE. The CDR3 region is CASSVGLAGGSETQYF. Written as DNA, the CDR3 is TGTGCCAGCAGCGTAGGTCTAGCGGGGGGGTCGGAGACCCAGTACTTC.

This clone has more than one count but fewer than ten. The chain uses TRBV28 and TRBJ2-1, with D maybe TRBD2 (6 bases). Germline V gene data show CDR1 as MDHEN and CDR2 as SYDVKM. CDR3 size: 15 residues. Trimming removed 5 bases at V and 15 bases at J, with 26 bases between. The CDR3 bases are TGTGCCAGCAGTCTGGGACTGGGCCGTGAGCCACGTCCGTTCTTC. Protein: CASSLGLGREPRPFF.

The chain employs TRBV2 and TRBJ2-7; 10 bases match TRBD2. CDR3 length: 16 amino acids. With V trimmed by 5 bases and J by 2 bases, 9 bases remained unmatched. Germline loops: CDR1 SNHLY, CDR2 FYNNEI. The CDR3 nucleotides read TGTGCCAGCAGTTCTGGAGGACTAGCGGATCCCTACGAGCAGTACTTC. It is translated as CASSSGGLADPYEQYF.

The chain has TRBV30 and TRBJ1-4; TRBD1 matches 9 bases. Germline assignment: CDR1 GTSNPN and CDR2 SVGIG (reference sequence). The trim removed 1 base at V and 2 bases at J, leaving 8 bases unmatched. The CDR3 runs to 17 residues. CDR3 sequence reads: CAWSAGDRGTTNEKLFF. CDR3 coding DNA: TGTGCCTGGAGTGCGGGAGACAGGGGGACGACTAATGAAAAACTGTTTTTT.

V and J are TRBV20-1 and TRBJ1-2, with a tentative D call TRBD1 (5 bases). The CDR3 has 15 amino acids. Trimming removed 3 bases from V and 2 bases from J, with 16 bases in between. Germline V gives CDR1 DFQATT, CDR2 SNEGSKA (reference sequence). CDR3 region: CSASPRTRQNYGYTF. The DNA of the CDR3 is TGCAGTGCTAGTCCAAGAACCCGACAGAACTATGGCTACACCTTC.

This clone was seen once. The V gene is TRBV5-4, the J gene TRBJ1-1; a possible D gene is TRBD1 (6 bases). CDR3 length: 15 amino acids. Germline CDR1 SGHNT, CDR2 YYREEE (reference sequence). Trimming removed 2 bases from V and 5 bases from J, with 16 bases in between. As DNA, the CDR3 is TGTGCCAGCAGCTTTACAGGGTCCATTAGGACTGAAGCTTTCTTT. It codes for CASSFTGSIRTEAFF.